The 12 T cell receptor beta chains given below trace back to one sample, sequenced in a study of blood T cell repertoires in COVID-19. Generated by immunoSEQ multiplex PCR, the TCRdb table keeps only in-frame clones and is missing some. The repertoire holds roughly 260,000 clones, with around 86% as singletons. Sequencing was carried out using peripheral blood. Every receptor here comes from a man aged 40-50 years who had recovered from COVID-19.

This sequence joins TRBV6-5 and TRBJ2-7; 9 positions match TRBD1. The germline CDR1 and CDR2 sequences are MNHEY and SVGAGI. CDR3 length equals 15 residues. The ends lost 9 bases at V and 0 bases at J; junction bases unmatched: 9. CDR3 region: CASRSGQGSSYEQYF. The DNA for the CDR3 is TGTGCCAGTCGGTCCGGACAGGGGAGCTCCTACGAGCAGTACTTC.

The rearrangement joins TRBV9 to TRBJ2-7, with TRBD1 matching 7 bases. This CDR3 is 14 amino acids long. After removal of 0 bases from V and 7 bases from J, the junction contained 7 bases not matched to a gene. The germline CDR1 and CDR2 sequences are SGDLS and YYNGEE. In nucleotides, the CDR3 is TGTGCCAGCAGCGTAGTCCCCCAGGGGGAGGAGCAGTACTTC. Amino acids: CASSVVPQGEEQYF.

CDR3 sequence reads: CASSLTSGGSIEQYF. CDR3 nucleotides: TGCGCCAGCAGCCTAACTAGCGGGGGGTCTATCGAGCAGTACTTC. The chain is built from TRBV5-1 and TRBJ2-7; 12 positions agree with TRBD2. V lost 4 bases to trimming and J lost 6 bases; unmatched junction nucleotides: 8. The CDR3 spans 15 residues. Germline V gene data show CDR1 as SGHRS and CDR2 as YFSETQ.

The chain joins TRBV10-3 to TRBJ1-1; 7 bases agree with TRBD1. V was pared by 6 bases and J by 0 bases, with 4 bases of the junction left unmatched. The germline gives CDR1 ENHRY, CDR2 SYGVKD. This CDR3 has 14 residues. CDR3 bases: TGTGCCATCAGGGAGACAGGGCTGAACACTGAAGCTTTCTTT. Translation: CAIRETGLNTEAFF.

A single count supports this clone. The V and J genes are TRBV28 and TRBJ2-3; 13 positions agree with TRBD2. Trimming cost V 6 bases and J 0 bases; bases outside gene matches: 6. CDR1 and CDR2 (germline): MDHEN, SYDVKM. This CDR3 is 17 amino acids long. The DNA of the CDR3 is TGTGCCAGCAGAGGACTAGCGGGAGTGGGCAGCACAGATACGCAGTATTTT. Translation: CASRGLAGVGSTDTQYF.

The rearrangement uses TRBV27 and TRBJ1-5, with a weak D call TRBD1 (6 bases). The CDR3 extends over 13 amino acids. Germline V gene lookup returns CDR1 MNHEY and CDR2 SMNVEV (reference sequence). The germline V and J ends were trimmed by 8 bases and 6 bases, with 14 bases remaining between them. CDR3 DNA sequence: TGTGCCAGCCGGCAGGGGTCTACTCAGCCCCAGCATTTT. It translates to CASRQGSTQPQHF.

The chain joins TRBV6-6 to TRBJ1-3; D is uncertain. CDR3 length: 13 amino acids. Trimming removed 0 bases from V and 3 bases from J, with 3 bases in between. Germline assignment: CDR1 MNHNY and CDR2 SVGAGI (reference sequence). The CDR3 coding sequence is TGTGCCAGCAGTTACTCCGGTGGAAACACCATATATTTT. Residues: CASSYSGGNTIYF.

The chain carries TRBV21-1 and TRBJ1-1; TRBD1 is the table's D call and was not checked against the DNA. TRBV21-1 is deemed a pseudogene. The CDR3 has 16 amino acids. CDR3 protein: CASSARDRDRVLEAFF. For the CDR3, the DNA is TGTGCCAGCAGCGCCAGGGACAGGGATCGCGTCCTTGAAGCTTTCTTT.

The V gene is TRBV18, the J gene TRBJ1-1; D is undetermined. Trimming shortened V by 2 bases and J by 2 bases, and 9 bases separated the two germline ends. This CDR3 has 14 amino acids. Germline V CDR1 and CDR2: KGHSH, LQKENI. Here the CDR3 reads CASSPTAFNTEAFF. CDR3 nucleotides: TGTGCCAGCTCACCAACAGCCTTCAACACTGAAGCTTTCTTT.

V is TRBV10-3 and J is TRBJ2-7; TRBD1 is a possible D gene (6 bases). Trimming took off 2 bases at V and 2 bases at J, with 7 bases between the two ends. The CDR3 length is 13 residues. Germline-derived CDR1 and CDR2 are ENHRY and SYGVKD. CDR3 nucleotide sequence: TGTGCCATCAGTGAGGGACAGACCTACGAGCAGTACTTC. Translating gives CAISEGQTYEQYF.

This chain links TRBV7-3 with TRBJ2-2; the match to TRBD2 covers 7 bases. The CDR3 is 15 amino acids. Trimming removed 4 bases from V and 1 base from J; junction bases left unmatched: 3. Germline V gene lookup returns CDR1 SGHTA and CDR2 FQGTGA. The CDR3 sequence is CASSSGLGNTGELFF. In nucleotides, the CDR3 is TGTGCCAGCAGCTCCGGACTAGGGAACACCGGGGAGCTGTTTTTT.

The chain is built from TRBV5-8 and TRBJ2-1; 11 bases map to TRBD1. Trimming removed 2 bases from V and 4 bases from J; junction bases left unmatched: 5. From germline, CDR1 is SGHTS and CDR2 YDEGEE. There are 16 residues in the CDR3. CDR3 in amino acids: CASSFWTGGGYNEQFF. The CDR3 DNA sequence: TGTGCCAGCAGCTTCTGGACAGGGGGCGGGTACAATGAGCAGTTCTTC.